Presented here are 7 T cell receptor beta chains from one specimen sequenced in a study of cytomegalovirus exposure and HLA in healthy donors. The PCR had 60 Vbeta and 13 Jbeta primers. TCRdb keeps only in-frame clones here, not all; method: immunoSEQ multiplex PCR. Here the sample spans about 82,000 clones, less than 80% being singletons. The specimen was PBMCs. These receptors originate from a human donor in good health.

The J gene is TRBJ2-5, the V gene TRBV7-8; a possible D gene is TRBD2 (7 bases). This CDR3 has 16 amino acids. The V gene lost 1 base and the J gene lost 3 bases, with 15 bases spanning the gap. The germline CDR1 and CDR2 sequences are SGHVS and FQNEAQ. CDR3 DNA: TGTGCCAGCAGCTTAGTTGGGGAGGGGGTTAAAGAGACCCAGTACTTC. It is translated as CASSLVGEGVKETQYF.

The CDR3 protein is CASSRQRGSWEQYF. CDR3 in DNA: TGTGCCAGCAGCCGCCAGCGGGGGAGCTGGGAGCAGTACTTC. The V call is TRBV5-6, the J call TRBJ2-7; 8 bases fit TRBD2. The V and J ends lost 4 bases and 7 bases, in that order; junction bases with no gene match: 10. Germline values: CDR1 SGHDT, CDR2 YYEEEE. The CDR3 runs to 14 residues.

This chain connects TRBV25-1 to TRBJ1-2; perhaps TRBD1 as D (5 bases). This CDR3 contains 12 residues. Germline V gives CDR1 MGHDK, CDR2 SYGVNS. The V gene lost 6 bases and the J gene lost 6 bases, with 11 bases spanning the gap. CDR3 protein: CASRGPIDGYTF. The DNA for the CDR3 is TGTGCCAGCAGGGGGCCGATAGATGGCTACACCTTC.

This chain links TRBV6-5 with TRBJ1-3, with 7 positions matching TRBD1. V lost 7 bases, J lost 2 bases, and 2 bases stayed unmatched. Germline V gene data show CDR1 as MNHEY and CDR2 as SVGAGI. The CDR3 has 13 amino acids. In DNA form, the CDR3 reads TGTGCCAGCACCGACAGGGCTGGAAACACCATATATTTT. It encodes CASTDRAGNTIYF.

This rearrangement joins TRBV30 to TRBJ2-2; TRBD2 aligns across 15 bases. Germline CDR1 reads GTSNPN; CDR2 reads SVGIG (reference sequence). The V and J ends lost 1 base and 4 bases, in that order; junction bases with no gene match: 1. This CDR3 region has 16 residues. The CDR3 DNA is TGTGCCTGGAGTGGGACTAGCGGGGGGGTCACCGGGGAGCTGTTTTTT. This gives the protein CAWSGTSGGVTGELFF.

The genes are TRBV15 and TRBJ2-7, with 8 bases aligning to TRBD2. Germline V gene data show CDR1 as LNHNV and CDR2 as YYDKDF (reference sequence). V lost 0 bases to trimming and J lost 5 bases; unmatched junction nucleotides: 9. The CDR3 consists of 16 residues. The CDR3 DNA is TGTGCCACCAGCAGAGACTACGGGGGGGCCTGGAACGAGCAGTACTTC. Its translation is CATSRDYGGAWNEQYF. The full variable domain, its missing parts supplied by reference TRBV15 and TRBJ2-7, is DAMVIQNPRYQVTQFGKPVTLSCSQTLNHNVMYWYQQKSSQAPKLLFHYYDKDFNNEADTPDNFQSRRPNTSFCFLDIRSPGLGDTAMYLCATSRDYGGAWNEQYFGPGTRLTVT.

J is TRBJ2-3 and V is TRBV2; D gene ambiguous. Trimming pared 7 bases from V and 5 bases from J, leaving 7 bases between. CDR1 and CDR2 (germline): SNHLY, FYNNEI. The length of the CDR3 is 11 residues. The CDR3 here is CASTRLDTQYF. CDR3 bases: TGTGCCAGCACTAGGCTAGATACGCAGTATTTT.